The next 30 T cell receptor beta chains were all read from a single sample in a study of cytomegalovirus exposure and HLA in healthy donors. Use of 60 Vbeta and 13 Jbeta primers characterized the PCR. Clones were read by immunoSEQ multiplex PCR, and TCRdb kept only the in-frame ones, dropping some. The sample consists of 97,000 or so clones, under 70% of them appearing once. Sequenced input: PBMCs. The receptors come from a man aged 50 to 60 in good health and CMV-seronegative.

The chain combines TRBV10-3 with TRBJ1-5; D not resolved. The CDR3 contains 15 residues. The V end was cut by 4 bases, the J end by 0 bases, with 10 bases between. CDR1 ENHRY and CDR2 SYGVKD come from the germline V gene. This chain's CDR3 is CAISASQNSNQPQHF. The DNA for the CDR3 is TGTGCCATCAGTGCGTCGCAGAATAGCAATCAGCCCCAGCATTTT.

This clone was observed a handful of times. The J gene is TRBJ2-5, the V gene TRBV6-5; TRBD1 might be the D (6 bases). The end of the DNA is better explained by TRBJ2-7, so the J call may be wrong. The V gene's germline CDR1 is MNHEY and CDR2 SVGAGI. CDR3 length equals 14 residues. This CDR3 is CASSWDMVSGEQYF. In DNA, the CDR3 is TGTGCCAGCAGTTGGGACATGGTCTCGGGCGAGCAGTACTTC.

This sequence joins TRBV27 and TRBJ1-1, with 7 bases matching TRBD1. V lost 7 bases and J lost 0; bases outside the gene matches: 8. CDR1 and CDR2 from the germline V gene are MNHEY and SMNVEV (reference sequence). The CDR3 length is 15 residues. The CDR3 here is CASKPTDRMNTEAFF. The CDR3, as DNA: TGTGCCAGCAAACCAACGGACAGGATGAACACTGAAGCTTTCTTT.

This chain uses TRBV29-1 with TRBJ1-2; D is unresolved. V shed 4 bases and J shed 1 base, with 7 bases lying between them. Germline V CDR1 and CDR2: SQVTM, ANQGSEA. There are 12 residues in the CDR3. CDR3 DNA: TGCAGCGTTGCACGGGGTAACTATGGCTACACCTTC. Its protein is CSVARGNYGYTF.

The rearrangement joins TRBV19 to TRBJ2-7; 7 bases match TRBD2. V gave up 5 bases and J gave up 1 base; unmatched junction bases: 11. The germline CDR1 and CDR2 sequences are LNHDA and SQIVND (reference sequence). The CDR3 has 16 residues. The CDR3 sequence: CASSVSGRGISYEQYF. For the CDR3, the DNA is TGTGCCAGTAGTGTCTCTGGGCGGGGGATTTCCTACGAGCAGTACTTC.

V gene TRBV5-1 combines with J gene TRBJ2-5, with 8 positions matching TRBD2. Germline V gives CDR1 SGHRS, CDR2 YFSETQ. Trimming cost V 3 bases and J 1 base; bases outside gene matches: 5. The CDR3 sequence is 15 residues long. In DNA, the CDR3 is TGCGCCAGCAGCTCAACTAGCGGACCCCAAGAGACCCAGTACTTC. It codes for CASSSTSGPQETQYF.

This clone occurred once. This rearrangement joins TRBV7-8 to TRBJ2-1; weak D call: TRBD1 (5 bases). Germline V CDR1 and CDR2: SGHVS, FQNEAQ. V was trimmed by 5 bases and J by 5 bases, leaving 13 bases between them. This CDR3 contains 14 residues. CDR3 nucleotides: TGTGCCAGCAGCCCGCACGACAGAGACAATGAGCAGTTCTTC. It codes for CASSPHDRDNEQFF.

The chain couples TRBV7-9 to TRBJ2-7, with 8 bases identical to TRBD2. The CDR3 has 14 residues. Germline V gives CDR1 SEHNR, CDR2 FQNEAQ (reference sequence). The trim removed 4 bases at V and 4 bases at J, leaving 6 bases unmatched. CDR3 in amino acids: CASSSGLGKYEQYF. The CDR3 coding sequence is TGTGCCAGCAGCTCGGGACTAGGAAAATACGAGCAGTACTTC.

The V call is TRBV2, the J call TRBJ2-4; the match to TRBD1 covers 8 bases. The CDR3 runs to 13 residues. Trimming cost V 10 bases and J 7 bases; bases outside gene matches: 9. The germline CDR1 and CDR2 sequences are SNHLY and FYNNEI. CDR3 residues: CATMDREVNIQYF. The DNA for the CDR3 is TGTGCCACCATGGACAGGGAGGTGAACATTCAGTACTTC.

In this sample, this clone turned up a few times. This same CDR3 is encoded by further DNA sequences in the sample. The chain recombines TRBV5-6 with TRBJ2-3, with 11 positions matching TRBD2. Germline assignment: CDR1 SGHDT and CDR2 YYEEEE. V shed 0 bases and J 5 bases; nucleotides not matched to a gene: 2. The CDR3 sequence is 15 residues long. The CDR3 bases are TGTGCCAGCAGCTTGGTTAGCGGGGGGGTAGATACGCAGTATTTT. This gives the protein CASSLVSGGVDTQYF.

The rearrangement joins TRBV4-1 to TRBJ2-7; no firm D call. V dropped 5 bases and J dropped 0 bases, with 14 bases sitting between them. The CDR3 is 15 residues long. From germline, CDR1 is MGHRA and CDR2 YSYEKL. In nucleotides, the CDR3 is TGCGCCAGCAGCGACTCCCCAGAGAGCTCCTACGAGCAGTACTTC. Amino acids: CASSDSPESSYEQYF.

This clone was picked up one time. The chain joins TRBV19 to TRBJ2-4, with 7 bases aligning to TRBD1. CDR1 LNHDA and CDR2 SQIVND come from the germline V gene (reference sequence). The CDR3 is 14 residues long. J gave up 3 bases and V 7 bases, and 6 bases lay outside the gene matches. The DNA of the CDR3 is TGTGCCAGTAATGTCGGGACAGACAAAAACATTCAGTACTTC. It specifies CASNVGTDKNIQYF.

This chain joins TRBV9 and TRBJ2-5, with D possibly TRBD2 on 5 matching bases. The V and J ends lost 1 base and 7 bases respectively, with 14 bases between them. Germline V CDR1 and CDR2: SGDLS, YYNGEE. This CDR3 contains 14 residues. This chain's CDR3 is CASSVNGESRTQYF. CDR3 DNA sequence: TGTGCCAGCAGCGTAAATGGGGAGAGTCGGACCCAGTACTTC. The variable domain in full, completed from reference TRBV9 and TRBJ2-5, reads DSGVTQTPKHLITATGQRVTLRCSPRSGDLSVYWYQQSLDQGLQFLIQYYNGEERAKGNILERFSAQQFPDLHSELNLSSLELGDSALYFCASSVNGESRTQYFGPGTRLLVL.

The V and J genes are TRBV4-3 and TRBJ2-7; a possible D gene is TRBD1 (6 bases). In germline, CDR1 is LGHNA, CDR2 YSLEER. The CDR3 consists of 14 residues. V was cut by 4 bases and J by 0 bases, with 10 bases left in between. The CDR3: CASSPTTGSYEQYF. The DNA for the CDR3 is TGCGCCAGCAGCCCTACGACAGGCTCCTACGAGCAGTACTTC.

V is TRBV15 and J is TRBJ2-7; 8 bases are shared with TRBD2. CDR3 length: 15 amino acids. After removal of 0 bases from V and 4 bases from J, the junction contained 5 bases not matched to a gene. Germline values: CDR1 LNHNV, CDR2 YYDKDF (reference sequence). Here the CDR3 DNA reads TGTGCCACCAGCAGAGAAAGCGGGAGCTCTTACGAGCAGTACTTC. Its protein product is CATSRESGSSYEQYF.

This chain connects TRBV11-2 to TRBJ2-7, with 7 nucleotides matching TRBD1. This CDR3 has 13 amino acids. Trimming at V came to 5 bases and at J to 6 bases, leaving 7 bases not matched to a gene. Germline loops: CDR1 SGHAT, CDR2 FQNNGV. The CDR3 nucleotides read TGTGCCAGCAGCCAAGACAGGGTCGGCGAGCAGTACTTC. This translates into CASSQDRVGEQYF.

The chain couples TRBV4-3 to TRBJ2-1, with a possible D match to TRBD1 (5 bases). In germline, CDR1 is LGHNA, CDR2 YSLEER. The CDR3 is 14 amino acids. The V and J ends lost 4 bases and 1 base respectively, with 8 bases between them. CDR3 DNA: TGCGCCAGCAGCCGGGGCCCGTCCTACAATGAGCAGTTCTTC. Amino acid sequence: CASSRGPSYNEQFF.

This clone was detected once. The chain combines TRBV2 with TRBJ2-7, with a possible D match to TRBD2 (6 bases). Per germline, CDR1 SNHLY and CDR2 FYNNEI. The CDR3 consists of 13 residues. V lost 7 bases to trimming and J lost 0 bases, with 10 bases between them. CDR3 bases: TGTGCCAGCACGGGAGACCTCTCCTACGAGCAGTACTTC. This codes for CASTGDLSYEQYF.

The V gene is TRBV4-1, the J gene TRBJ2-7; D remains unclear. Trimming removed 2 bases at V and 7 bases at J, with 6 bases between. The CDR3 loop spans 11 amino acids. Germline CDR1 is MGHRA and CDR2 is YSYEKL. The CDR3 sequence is CASSQSGEQYF. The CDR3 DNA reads TGCGCCAGCAGCCAATCCGGGGAGCAGTACTTC.

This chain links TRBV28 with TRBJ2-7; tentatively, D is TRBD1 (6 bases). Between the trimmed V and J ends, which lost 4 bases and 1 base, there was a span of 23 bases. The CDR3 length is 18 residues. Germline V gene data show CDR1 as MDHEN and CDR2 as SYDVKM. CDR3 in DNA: TGTGCCAGCAGTTCAAGATACTCCGGGACACGCGTATCCTACGAGCAGTACTTC. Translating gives CASSSRYSGTRVSYEQYF.

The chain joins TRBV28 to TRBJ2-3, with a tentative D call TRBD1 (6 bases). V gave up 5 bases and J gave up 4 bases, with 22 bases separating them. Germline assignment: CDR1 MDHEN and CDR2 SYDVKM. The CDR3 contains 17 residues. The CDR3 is CASSLQNYRDVADTQYF. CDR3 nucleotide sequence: TGTGCCAGCAGTCTACAGAATTACAGGGACGTAGCAGATACGCAGTATTTT. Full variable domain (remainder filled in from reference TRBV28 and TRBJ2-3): DVKVTQSSRYLVKRTGEKVFLECVQDMDHENMFWYRQDPGLGLRLIYFSYDVKMKEKGDIPEGYSVSREKKERFSLILESASTNQTSMYLCASSLQNYRDVADTQYFGPGTRLTVL.

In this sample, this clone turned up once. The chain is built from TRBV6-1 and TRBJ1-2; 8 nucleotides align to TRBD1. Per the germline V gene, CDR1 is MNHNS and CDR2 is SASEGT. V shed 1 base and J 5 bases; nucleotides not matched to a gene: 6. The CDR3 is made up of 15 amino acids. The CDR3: CASSEGQGREYGYTF. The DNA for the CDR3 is TGTGCCAGCAGTGAAGGACAGGGGCGGGAGTATGGCTACACCTTC.

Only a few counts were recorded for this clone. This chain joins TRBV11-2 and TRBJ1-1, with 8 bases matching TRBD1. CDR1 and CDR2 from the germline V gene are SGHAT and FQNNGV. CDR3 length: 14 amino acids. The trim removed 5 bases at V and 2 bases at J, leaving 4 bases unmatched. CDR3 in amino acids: CASSAGQGNTEAFF. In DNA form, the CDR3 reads TGTGCCAGCAGCGCCGGACAGGGAAACACTGAAGCTTTCTTT. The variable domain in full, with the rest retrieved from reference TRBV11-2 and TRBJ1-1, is EAGVAQSPRYKIIEKRQSVAFWCNPISGHATLYWYQQILGQGPKLLIQFQNNGVVDDSQLPKDRFSAERLKGVDSTLKIQPAKLEDSAVYLCASSAGQGNTEAFFGQGTRLTVV.

The CDR3 DNA is TGTGCCAGCAGGAGACAGGGAAATAATCAGCCCCAGCATTTT. The encoded protein is CASRRQGNNQPQHF. V usage is TRBV6-5 and J usage is TRBJ1-5, with 7 nucleotides matching TRBD1. The V segment lost 6 bases and the J segment 4 bases; nucleotides outside the gene matches: 6. CDR1 and CDR2 from the germline V gene are MNHEY and SVGAGI. CDR3 length: 14 residues.

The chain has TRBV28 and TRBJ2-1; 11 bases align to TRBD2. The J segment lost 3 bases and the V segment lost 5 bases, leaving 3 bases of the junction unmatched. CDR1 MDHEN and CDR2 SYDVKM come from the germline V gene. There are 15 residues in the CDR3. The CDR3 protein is CASSQGTSGYNEQFF. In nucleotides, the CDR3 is TGTGCCAGCAGTCAAGGGACTAGCGGCTACAATGAGCAGTTCTTC.

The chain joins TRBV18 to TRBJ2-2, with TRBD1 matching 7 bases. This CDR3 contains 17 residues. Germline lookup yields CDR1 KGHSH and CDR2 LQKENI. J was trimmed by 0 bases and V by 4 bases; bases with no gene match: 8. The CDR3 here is CASSLNPGTANTGELFF. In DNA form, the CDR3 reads TGTGCCAGCTCACTCAACCCCGGGACAGCGAACACCGGGGAGCTGTTTTTT.

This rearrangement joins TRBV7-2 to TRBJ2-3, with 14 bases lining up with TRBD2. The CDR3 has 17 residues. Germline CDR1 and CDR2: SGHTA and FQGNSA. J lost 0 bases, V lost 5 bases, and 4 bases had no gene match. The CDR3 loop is CASSAGLAGGSTDTQYF. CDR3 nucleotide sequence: TGTGCCAGCAGCGCTGGACTAGCGGGAGGTAGCACAGATACGCAGTATTTT.

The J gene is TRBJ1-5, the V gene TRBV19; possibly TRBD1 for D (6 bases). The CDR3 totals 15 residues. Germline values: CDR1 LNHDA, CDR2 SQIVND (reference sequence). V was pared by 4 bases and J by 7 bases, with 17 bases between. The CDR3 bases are TGTGCCAGTAGTACGGCTCAGGGGCAAGGGCAGCCCCAGCATTTT. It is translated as CASSTAQGQGQPQHF.

The DNA for the CDR3 is TGTGCCAGCAGTCACCCGCTGGGACAGGGGGGAGAGACCCAGTACTTC. This translates into CASSHPLGQGGETQYF. This chain connects TRBV7-9 to TRBJ2-5, with TRBD1 identical over 11 bases. Germline lookup yields CDR1 SEHNR and CDR2 FQNEAQ (reference sequence). V gave up 6 bases and J gave up 4 bases; unmatched junction bases: 10. The CDR3 is 16 residues long. Supplemented by reference TRBV7-9 and TRBJ2-5, the full variable domain reads DTGVSQNPRHKITKRGQNVTFRCDPISEHNRLYWYRQTLGQGPEFLTYFQNEAQLEKSRLLSDRFSAERPKGSFSTLEIQRTEQGDSAMYLCASSHPLGQGGETQYFGPGTRLLVL.

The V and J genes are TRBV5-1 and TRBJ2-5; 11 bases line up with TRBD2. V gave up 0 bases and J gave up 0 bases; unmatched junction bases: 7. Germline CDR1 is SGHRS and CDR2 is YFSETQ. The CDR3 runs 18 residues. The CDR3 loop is CASSLGPSSGGYQETQYF. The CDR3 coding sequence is TGCGCCAGCAGCTTGGGGCCTTCTAGCGGGGGGTACCAAGAGACCCAGTACTTC.